The 8 T cell receptor beta chains below all came from one sample that was sequenced in a study of blood T cell repertoires in COVID-19. The protocol was immunoSEQ multiplex PCR, while the TCRdb copy is restricted to in-frame clones and leaves out a portion. The sample holds roughly 200,000 clones, more than 70% seen once. Sequenced material: PBMCs or T cells enriched from blood (not recorded which). These receptor sequences come from a man in his forties with acute COVID-19.

The chain links TRBV30 to TRBJ2-7; tentatively, D is TRBD1 (5 bases). The germline V gene has CDR1 GTSNPN and CDR2 SVGIG (reference sequence). The CDR3 consists of 13 residues. Trimming removed 0 bases at V and 2 bases at J, with 8 bases between. The CDR3 coding sequence is TGTGCCTGGAGTGTAGGCAGGGCCTACGAGCAGTACTTC. Its translation: CAWSVGRAYEQYF.

The chain combines TRBV19 with TRBJ1-1, with 9 bases that match TRBD1. The CDR3 runs to 14 residues. Per the germline V gene, CDR1 is LNHDA and CDR2 is SQIVND (reference sequence). With V trimmed by 8 bases and J by 6 bases, 10 bases remained unmatched. The CDR3 region has the DNA TGTGCCAGTCAATCTTATACAGGGGGCGCTGAAGCTTTCTTT. Amino acids: CASQSYTGGAEAFF.

The V call is TRBV9, the J call TRBJ2-4; a weak D match, TRBD2 (6 bases). Germline V lookup: CDR1 SGDLS, CDR2 YYNGEE. The V and J ends lost 5 bases and 16 bases respectively, with 22 bases between them. CDR3 length: 13 amino acids. Here the CDR3 reads CASRPTEEGPLYF. CDR3 sequence (DNA): TGTGCCAGCAGACCCACGGAGGAGGGACCTCTTTACTTC.

The V gene is TRBV3-1 (or the pseudogene TRBV3-2), the J gene TRBJ1-5; tentatively, D is TRBD1 (5 bases). Deletions cut 0 bases from V and 5 bases from J, with 14 bases between. CDR3 length: 16 residues. The germline gives CDR1 LGHDT, CDR2 YNNKEL (reference sequence). DNA for the CDR3: TGTGCCAGCAGCCAAGATCTCCACCGGGGGGATCAGCCCCAGCATTTT. It specifies CASSQDLHRGDQPQHF.

V and J are TRBV6-6 and TRBJ2-5, with D tentatively TRBD1 (6 bases). The V gene's germline CDR1 is MNHNY and CDR2 SVGAGI (reference sequence). Trimming took 8 bases from V and 3 from J, leaving 22 bases between them. The CDR3 spans 16 residues. The CDR3 DNA is TGTGCCAGCGGGTACCCGTTGGACAGTCCCAAAGAGACCCAGTACTTC. Its protein is CASGYPLDSPKETQYF.

The chain uses TRBV19 and TRBJ1-2; D call uncertain. Per the germline V gene, CDR1 is LNHDA and CDR2 is SQIVND (reference sequence). CDR3 length equals 13 residues. Trimming left V 3 bases short and J 1 base short, with 6 bases between. CDR3: CASSIGSNYGYTF. The CDR3 bases are TGTGCCAGTAGTATCGGGAGTAACTATGGCTACACCTTC.

In its sample, this clone was seen a few times. The chain uses TRBV5-6 and TRBJ2-3; TRBD2 agrees at 11 bases. The CDR3 sequence is 14 residues long. Germline-derived CDR1 and CDR2 are SGHDT and YYEEEE. Trimming removed 5 bases from V and 4 bases from J; junction bases left unmatched: 3. The CDR3 DNA reads TGTGCCAGCAGTGGGACTAGCGGTGCAGATACGCAGTATTTT. Residues: CASSGTSGADTQYF.

This chain uses TRBV5-8 with TRBJ2-4; D possibly corresponds to TRBD1 (5 bases). CDR1 is SGHTS and CDR2 is YDEGEE in the germline V gene. Trimming took off 2 bases at V and 6 bases at J, with 15 bases between the two ends. The CDR3 totals 15 residues. CDR3 residues: CASSLGPARANIQYF. The CDR3 coding sequence is TGTGCCAGCAGCTTAGGGCCCGCCAGGGCAAACATTCAGTACTTC.